The rows below give T cell receptor beta chains drawn from one sample of a study of T cell changes during pregnancy in multiple sclerosis. The data were produced by immunoSEQ multiplex PCR, yet TCRdb's version contains in-frame clones alone and is incomplete. The data hold tens of thousands of clones, with approximately 90% observed a single time. The material sequenced was CD4+ T cells from peripheral blood mononuclear cells, taken in the first trimester of pregnancy. These receptors came from a female donor with multiple sclerosis, enrolled in a pregnancy study. Each CDR3 is given with its conserved first and last residue. The order of the fields is J gene, clone size, V gene, D gene, CDR3 protein, CDR3 DNA. D genes are given only for firm matches. Rows may omit the clone size; those that give it use once, few, many or a size class.

J: TRBJ2-5; size: -; V: TRBV11-2; D: -; CDR3: CASSLDRRAPETQYF; DNA: TGTGCCAGCAGCTTAGATCGGAGGGCCCCGGAGACCCAGTACTTC
J: TRBJ2-7; size: -; V: TRBV5-4; D: TRBD1; CDR3: CASSSSGQGEQYF; DNA: TGTGCCAGCAGCTCGTCTGGACAGGGCGAGCAGTACTTC
J: TRBJ1-2; size: once; V: TRBV7-2; D: -; CDR3: CASSLVGQAIQGYTF; DNA: TGTGCCAGCAGCTTAGTGGGCCAGGCCATTCAAGGCTACACCTTC
J: TRBJ1-3; size: few; V: TRBV11-3; D: -; CDR3: CASSRTAEPGNTIYF; DNA: TGTGCCAGCAGTCGGACAGCCGAACCTGGAAACACCATATATTTT
J: TRBJ2-1; size: -; V: TRBV27; D: TRBD2; CDR3: CASSFRLAGGPQFF; DNA: TGTGCCAGCAGTTTTAGGCTAGCGGGGGGCCCCCAGTTCTTC
J: TRBJ1-4; size: -; V: TRBV6-6; D: -; CDR3: CASNLDKNGEKLFF; DNA: TGTGCCTCCAACTTAGACAAGAATGGTGAAAAACTGTTTTTT
J: TRBJ2-5; size: medium-sized; V: TRBV30; D: -; CDR3: CAWKRGRAWETQYF; DNA: TGTGCCTGGAAGAGGGGGAGGGCCTGGGAGACCCAGTACTTC
J: TRBJ2-1; size: -; V: TRBV15; D: -; CDR3: CATSRGPRNEQFF; DNA: TGTGCCACCAGCAGAGGTCCTCGCAATGAGCAGTTCTTC
J: TRBJ1-2; size: few; V: TRBV28; D: -; CDR3: CASSFGRDGYTF; DNA: TGTGCCAGCAGTTTCGGCAGGGATGGCTACACCTTC
J: TRBJ1-1; size: -; V: TRBV5-6; D: -; CDR3: CASSLIPRDKAFF; DNA: TGTGCCAGCAGCTTGATCCCGCGGGATAAAGCTTTCTTT
J: TRBJ1-6; size: -; V: TRBV19; D: -; CDR3: CASSTSVSYNSPLHF; DNA: TGTGCCAGTAGTACCTCAGTCTCCTATAATTCACCCCTCCACTTT
J: TRBJ1-2; size: -; V: TRBV19; D: -; CDR3: CASSSQEGLPRGYTF; DNA: TGTGCCAGTAGCTCCCAGGAGGGGCTCCCGAGGGGCTACACCTTC
J: TRBJ2-2; size: -; V: TRBV7-3; D: -; CDR3: CASSQGSKTGELFF; DNA: TGTGCCAGCAGCCAGGGTTCCAAGACCGGGGAGCTGTTTTTT
J: TRBJ1-6; size: once; V: TRBV4-1; D: -; CDR3: CASSQDRGGTYNSPLHF; DNA: TGCGCCAGCAGCCAAGATCGCGGGGGAACGTATAATTCACCCCTCCACTTT
J: TRBJ1-1; size: -; V: TRBV19; D: -; CDR3: CASSIDINSRMNTEAFF; DNA: TGTGCCAGTAGTATAGATATAAACAGCCGCATGAACACTGAAGCTTTCTTT
J: TRBJ1-1; size: -; V: TRBV9; D: -; CDR3: CASSVGGMNTEAFF; DNA: TGTGCCAGCAGCGTAGGGGGCATGAACACTGAAGCTTTCTTT
J: TRBJ1-2; size: -; V: TRBV10-3; D: TRBD1; CDR3: CAISDPGQIRTNYGYTF; DNA: TGTGCCATCAGTGACCCGGGACAGATAAGAACTAACTATGGCTACACCTTC
J: TRBJ1-1; size: -; V: TRBV6-5; D: TRBD1; CDR3: CASSRGTVENTEAFF; DNA: TGTGCCAGCAGCAGGGGGACAGTCGAGAACACTGAAGCTTTCTTT
J: TRBJ2-3; size: -; V: TRBV29-1; D: TRBD1; CDR3: CSAGQNTDTQYF; DNA: TGCAGCGCGGGACAGAACACAGATACGCAGTATTTT
J: TRBJ1-5; size: once; V: TRBV15; D: -; CDR3: CATSRDRFPQPQHF; DNA: TGTGCCACCAGCAGAGATCGGTTCCCTCAGCCCCAGCATTTT
J: TRBJ1-2; size: -; V: TRBV6-5; D: -; CDR3: CASSYLSQGGYGYTF; DNA: TGTGCCAGCAGTTACTTGTCTCAGGGAGGCTATGGCTACACCTTC
J: TRBJ2-1; size: -; V: TRBV28; D: -; CDR3: CASTTRSSYNEQFF; DNA: TGTGCCAGCACCACTAGGAGCTCCTACAATGAGCAGTTCTTC